This TCR beta chain was documented in a study of T cell responses to AZD1222 COVID-19 vaccine. The data were produced by immunoSEQ multiplex PCR, yet TCRdb's version contains in-frame clones alone and is incomplete. The table lists approximately 150,000 clones, about 91% of them singletons. This material consisted of peripheral blood, taken 28 days after the second AZD1222 dose. This receptor was obtained from an adult who received the AZD1222 COVID-19 vaccine.

The CDR3 DNA reads as TGTGCCAGCAGCTTAGATCAGGGACGGTCGGCCTCTGGGGCCAACGTCCTGACTTTC. It yields the protein CASSLDQGRSASGANVLTF. The chain carries TRBV7-2 and TRBJ2-6; possibly TRBD1 or TRBD2 for D (5 bases each). Trimming took off 1 base at V and 0 bases at J, with 16 bases between the two ends. CDR3 length equals 19 residues. Germline values: CDR1 SGHTA, CDR2 FQGNSA. Variable domain in full (rest from reference TRBV7-2 and TRBJ2-6): GAGVSQSPSNKVTEKGKDVELRCDPISGHTALYWYRQSLGQGLEFLIYFQGNSAPDKSGLPSDRFSAERTGGSVSTLTIQRTQQEDSAVYLCASSLDQGRSASGANVLTFGAGSRLTVL.